This is a list of T cell receptor beta chains from one sample in a study of OX40 agonist ivuxolimab in advanced cancers. Sequencing used immunoSEQ multiplex PCR; TCRdb keeps in-frame clones, though not all of them. Of 16,000 or so clones detected, 86% appear once; the ten largest clones hold around 4%. Here the sequenced sample was CD4+ or CD8+ T cells sorted from blood, taken in a trial of the OX40 agonist ivuxolimab. The receptor source for this set is an adult with an advanced solid tumor such as melanoma, head and neck, liver or kidney cancer. The CDR3 runs from the conserved cysteine through the conserved F or W. The order of the fields is clone size, V gene, D gene, CDR3 length, J gene, CDR3 DNA, CDR3 protein. D genes are given only for firm matches. Not every row has a clone size; where given, it reads once, few, many or a size class.

>.|TRBV7-6|.|13|TRBJ2-7
TGTGCCAGCAGCTTAGACGATTCCTACGAGCAGTACTTC
CASSLDDSYEQYF
>.|TRBV5-6|TRBD2|19|TRBJ2-7
TGTGCCAGCAGCTCAATGGGAGGCTTCGGGACTAGCGCGGGTTACGAGCAGTACTTC
CASSSMGGFGTSAGYEQYF
>.|TRBV5-6|TRBD1|12|TRBJ2-7
TGTGCCAGCAGCCGGGACAGCGCTGGGCAGTACTTC
CASSRDSAGQYF
>.|TRBV7-5|.|19|TRBJ2-2
TGTGCCAGAAGCTTATTATGGCTAGCGGGAGCCCTGGGGACCGGGGAGCTGTTTTTT
CARSLLWLAGALGTGELFF
>few|TRBV10-3|.|14|TRBJ2-7
TGTGCCATCAGTGACCAACGGGCTCGAAACGAGCAGTACTTC
CAISDQRARNEQYF
>.|TRBV5-4|.|15|TRBJ2-7
TGTGCCAGCAACCCGGTGGGTCAGAGCTCCTACGAGCAGCACTTC
CASNPVGQSSYEQHF
>.|TRBV15|TRBD2|20|TRBJ2-3
TGTGCCACCAGCAGACTAAGAGGGGGAACTAGCGGGAGCAGCACAGATACGCAGTATTTT
CATSRLRGGTSGSSTDTQYF
>.|TRBV10-1|TRBD2|17|TRBJ2-1
TGCGCCAGCAGTGAGGGCAGGACTAGCGGGAGGGCCAATGAGCAGTTCTTC
CASSEGRTSGRANEQFF
>once|TRBV5-6|TRBD1|15|TRBJ2-5
TGTGCCAGCAGCTTGGCCAGGGGGCTCGGGGAGACCCAGTACTTC
CASSLARGLGETQYF
>.|TRBV28|TRBD2|16|TRBJ2-5
TGTGCCAGCAGTTGGGGGGCGGGAGGGCCTAGAGAGACCCAGTACTTC
CASSWGAGGPRETQYF
>once|TRBV7-6|TRBD1|15|TRBJ2-3
TGTGCCAGCAGCCCCGACCTGACAGGGCAGGATACGCAGTATTTT
CASSPDLTGQDTQYF
>.|TRBV18|TRBD1|13|TRBJ2-2
TGTGCCAGCCGGACAGGGAACACCGGGGAGCTGTTTTTT
CASRTGNTGELFF
>.|TRBV27|TRBD1|14|TRBJ2-5
TGTGCCAGCAGTTTAAAGGGACAGCAAGAGACCCAGTACTTC
CASSLKGQQETQYF
>.|TRBV19|.|14|TRBJ2-1
TGTGCCAGTAGTATAGAAAACTCCTACAATGAGCAGTTCTTC
CASSIENSYNEQFF
>.|TRBV11-2|.|16|TRBJ2-1
TGTGCCAGCAGCTCGGAACGTAGGAGCTCCTACAATGAGCAGTTCTTC
CASSSERRSSYNEQFF
>.|TRBV4-3|.|15|TRBJ2-1
TGCGCCAGCAGCCAAGAAGGGGGACCCTACAATGAGCAGTTCTTC
CASSQEGGPYNEQFF
>.|TRBV11-2|TRBD1|15|TRBJ2-7
TGTGCCAGCACCCTCGACAGGGGCGCCTACTACGAGCAGTACTTC
CASTLDRGAYYEQYF
>.|TRBV6-5|.|14|TRBJ2-5
TGTGCCAGCAGTTACTCCTTCCAGCAAGAGACCCAGTACTTC
CASSYSFQQETQYF
>.|TRBV7-9|TRBD1|17|TRBJ2-1
TGTGCCAGCAGCTCCACAACGACAGGGGGCAACTACAATGAGCAGTTCTTC
CASSSTTTGGNYNEQFF
>once|TRBV4-2|TRBD2|17|TRBJ2-3
TGTGCCAGCAGCCAAGATCCGGGGGGGAATTCGGGAGATACGCAGTATTTT
CASSQDPGGNSGDTQYF
>once|TRBV7-9|.|15|TRBJ2-5
TGTGCCAGCAGCTGGGGGCCCGGCCCGCAAGAGACCCAGTACTTC
CASSWGPGPQETQYF
>once|TRBV10-3|.|16|TRBJ2-2
TGTGCCATCAGTGAGTCAAGCGGCGCGAACACCGGGGAGCTGTTTTTT
CAISESSGANTGELFF
>.|TRBV11-2|TRBD2|15|TRBJ2-3
TGTGCCAGCAGCCGGAGGCGGGAGCGGGCAGATACGCAGTATTTT
CASSRRRERADTQYF
>.|TRBV6-5|.|13|TRBJ1-1
TGTGCCAGCAGTTACAACTCCCACACTGAAGCTTTCTTT
CASSYNSHTEAFF
>once|TRBV19|TRBD2|18|TRBJ2-2
TGTGCCAGTAGCACCCTCTATGGAACTAGCGAGAGATCCGGGGAGCTGTTTTTT
CASSTLYGTSERSGELFF
>.|TRBV7-9|TRBD1|13|TRBJ1-1
TGTGCCAGCAGCCGTACAGGGGTGACTGAAGCTTTCTTT
CASSRTGVTEAFF
>.|TRBV5-8|.|16|TRBJ2-1
TGTGCCAGCAGCTCGGGACTCCCCAGCTCCTACAATGAGCAGTTCTTC
CASSSGLPSSYNEQFF
>.|TRBV29-1|TRBD1|13|TRBJ1-4
TGCAGCGTCCGGGACAGGGCTGCTGAAAAACTGTTTTTT
CSVRDRAAEKLFF
>.|TRBV7-3|.|16|TRBJ1-1
TGTGCCAGCAGCCTGACGGGCCTTGCCAGTTACACTGAAGCTTTCTTT
CASSLTGLASYTEAFF
>.|TRBV5-4|.|17|TRBJ2-5
TGTGCCAGCAGCACTGGGGCCTCTTTTTTAGACCAAGAGACCCAGTACTTC
CASSTGASFLDQETQYF
>once|TRBV4-2|TRBD1|16|TRBJ2-3
TGTGCCAGCAGCTCAGGGGGTATTGAAGACACAGATACGCAGTATTTT
CASSSGGIEDTDTQYF
>.|TRBV6-6|.|15|TRBJ2-5
TGTGCCAGCAGTTACTCTAATGGGTTAGGAGAGACCCAGTACTTC
CASSYSNGLGETQYF
>.|TRBV9|.|15|TRBJ2-5
TGTGCCAGCAGCGGGGCGTGGCCCAACCAAGAGACCCAGTACTTC
CASSGAWPNQETQYF
>.|TRBV9|.|13|TRBJ2-3
TGTGCCAGCAGCCCGAGAGGCGCAGATACGCAGTATTTT
CASSPRGADTQYF
>.|TRBV21-1|.|14|TRBJ2-5
TGTGCCAGCAGCAGAGGGACAGAACAAGAGACCCAGTACTTC
CASSRGTEQETQYF
>.|TRBV18|TRBD2|18|TRBJ2-7
TGTGCCAGCTCAGATCAATTAGGACTAGCGGGAGTATCGAGCGAGCAGTACTTC
CASSDQLGLAGVSSEQYF
>.|TRBV30|.|11|TRBJ2-1
TGTGCCTGGAGGGACTTCTTTGAGCAGTTCTTC
CAWRDFFEQFF
>once|TRBV28|.|14|TRBJ1-2
TGTGCCAGCAGTCCCCGACAGGCGTACTATGGCTACACCTTC
CASSPRQAYYGYTF
>.|TRBV7-9|.|15|TRBJ2-6
TGTGCCAGCAGCTGGCCATACTCTGGGGCCAACGTCCTGACTTTC
CASSWPYSGANVLTF
>.|TRBV18|.|12|TRBJ2-7
TGTGCCAGCTCCCCAGACAGCTACGAGCAGTACTTC
CASSPDSYEQYF
>.|TRBV28|.|14|TRBJ2-3
TGTGCCAGCAGTAAAGTCAACTTTCCCGATACGCAGTATTTT
CASSKVNFPDTQYF
>.|TRBV5-1|.|14|TRBJ2-3
TGCGCCAGCAGCTTGATGGGGGACACAGATACGCAGTATTTT
CASSLMGDTDTQYF
>.|TRBV4-2|.|15|TRBJ2-3
TGTGCCAGCAGCCAAGATGGGGTCGAAGCAGATACGCAGTATTTT
CASSQDGVEADTQYF
>.|TRBV28|.|15|TRBJ2-3
TGTGCCAGCGGCTCAGGGGCCCTAGCCACAGATACGCAGTATTTT
CASGSGALATDTQYF
>.|TRBV27|.|14|TRBJ2-7
TGTGCCAGCAGTCGGACAGCTTTGGCCTACGAGCAGTACTTC
CASSRTALAYEQYF
>.|TRBV6-5|TRBD1|15|TRBJ1-4
TGTGCCAGCAGTAATCGACAGGGTAGGGGTGAAAAACTGTTTTTT
CASSNRQGRGEKLFF
>.|TRBV19|.|17|TRBJ1-2
TGTGCCAGCAGAGGAGGCAGGGGATCGCCTGGGGACTATGGCTACACCTTC
CASRGGRGSPGDYGYTF
>.|TRBV27|TRBD1|12|TRBJ2-7
TGTGCCAGCAGCCGCGGACAGGGCGAGCAGTACTTC
CASSRGQGEQYF
>.|TRBV7-9|.|18|TRBJ2-3
TGTGCCAGCAGCCCCGGCCTTGGGCAAGGGGTCTCCACAGATACGCAGTATTTT
CASSPGLGQGVSTDTQYF
>.|TRBV19|.|17|TRBJ2-2
TGTGCCAGTAGTATAGCCCCGAAAGCGGCAAGACCCGGGGAGCTGTTTTTT
CASSIAPKAARPGELFF
>.|TRBV19|.|12|TRBJ1-5
TGTGCCAGTAGGGGCAACAATCAGCCCCAGCATTTT
CASRGNNQPQHF
>few|TRBV5-1|.|15|TRBJ2-6
TGCGCCAGCAGCTTGGACGACTCTGGGGCCAACGTCCTGACTTTC
CASSLDDSGANVLTF
>.|TRBV4-1|.|17|TRBJ1-4
TGCGCCAGCAGCCAATTAGATCTCGGGATGATAAGGGAAAAACTGTTTTTT
CASSQLDLGMIREKLFF
>few|TRBV5-5|TRBD1|13|TRBJ2-7
TGTGCCAGCAGCTTCACAGGGGACTACGAGCAGTACTTC
CASSFTGDYEQYF